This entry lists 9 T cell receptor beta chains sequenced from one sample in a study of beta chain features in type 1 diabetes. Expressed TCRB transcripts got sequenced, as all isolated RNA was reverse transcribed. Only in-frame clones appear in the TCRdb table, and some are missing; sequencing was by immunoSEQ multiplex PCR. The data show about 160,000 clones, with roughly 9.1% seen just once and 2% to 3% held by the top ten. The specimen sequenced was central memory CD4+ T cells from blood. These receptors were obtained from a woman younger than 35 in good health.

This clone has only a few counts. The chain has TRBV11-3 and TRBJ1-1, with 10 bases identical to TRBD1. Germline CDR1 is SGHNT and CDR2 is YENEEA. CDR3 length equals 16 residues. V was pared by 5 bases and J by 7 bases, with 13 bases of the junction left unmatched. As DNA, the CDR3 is TGTGCCAGCAGCACAAGCCTGGGACAGGGGTTTGGTGAAGCTTTCTTT. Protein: CASSTSLGQGFGEAFF.

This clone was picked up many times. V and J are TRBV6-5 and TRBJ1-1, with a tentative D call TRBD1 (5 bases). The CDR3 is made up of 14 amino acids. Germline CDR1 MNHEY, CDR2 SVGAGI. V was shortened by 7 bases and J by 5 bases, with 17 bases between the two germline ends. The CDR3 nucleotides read TGTGCCAGCACCTCAAGGGGTGTTGGAACTGAAGCTTTCTTT. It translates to CASTSRGVGTEAFF.

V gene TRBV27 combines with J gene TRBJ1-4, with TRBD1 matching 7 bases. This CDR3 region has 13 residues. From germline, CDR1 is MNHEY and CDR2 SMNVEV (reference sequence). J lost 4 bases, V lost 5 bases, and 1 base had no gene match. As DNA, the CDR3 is TGTGCCAGCAGTAGGGACAGTAATGAAAAACTGTTTTTT. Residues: CASSRDSNEKLFF.

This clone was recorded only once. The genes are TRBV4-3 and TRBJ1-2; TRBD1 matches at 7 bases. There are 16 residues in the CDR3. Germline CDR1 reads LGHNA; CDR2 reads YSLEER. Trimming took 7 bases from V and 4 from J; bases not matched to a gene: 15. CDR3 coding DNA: TGCGCCAGCACCTCAAGGGGGCAAGGACCTTTCTATGGCTACACCTTC. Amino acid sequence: CASTSRGQGPFYGYTF.

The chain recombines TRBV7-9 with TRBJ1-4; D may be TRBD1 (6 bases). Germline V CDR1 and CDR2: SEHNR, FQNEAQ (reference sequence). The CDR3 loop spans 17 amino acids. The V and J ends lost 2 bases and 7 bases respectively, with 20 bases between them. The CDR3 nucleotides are TGTGCCAGCAGCTTAAGCGGCAGGGGCCTAGTTGTTGAAAAACTGTTTTTT. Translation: CASSLSGRGLVVEKLFF. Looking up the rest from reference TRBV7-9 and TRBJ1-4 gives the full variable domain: DTGVSQNPRHKITKRGQNVTFRCDPISEHNRLYWYRQTLGQGPEFLTYFQNEAQLEKSRLLSDRFSAERPKGSFSTLEIQRTEQGDSAMYLCASSLSGRGLVVEKLFFGSGTQLSVL.

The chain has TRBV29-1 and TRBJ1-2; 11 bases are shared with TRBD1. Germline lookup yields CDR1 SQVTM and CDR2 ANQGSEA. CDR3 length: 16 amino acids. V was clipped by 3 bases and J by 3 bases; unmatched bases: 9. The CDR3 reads CSVDTGTGGTHYGYTF. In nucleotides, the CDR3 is TGCAGCGTTGATACCGGGACAGGGGGTACCCACTATGGCTACACCTTC.

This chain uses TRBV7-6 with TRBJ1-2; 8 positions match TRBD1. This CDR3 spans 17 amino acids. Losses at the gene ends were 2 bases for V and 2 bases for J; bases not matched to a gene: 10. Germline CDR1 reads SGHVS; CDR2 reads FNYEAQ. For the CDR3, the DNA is TGTGCCAGCAGCTTACGTCCCGGGACAGGTCCCAACTATGGCTACACCTTC. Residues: CASSLRPGTGPNYGYTF.

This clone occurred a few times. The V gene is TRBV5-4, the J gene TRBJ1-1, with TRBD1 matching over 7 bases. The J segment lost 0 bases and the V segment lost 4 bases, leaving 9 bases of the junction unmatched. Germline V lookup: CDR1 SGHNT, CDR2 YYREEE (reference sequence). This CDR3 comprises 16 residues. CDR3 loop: CASSKPGQQMNTEAFF. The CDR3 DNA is TGTGCCAGCAGCAAGCCGGGACAGCAAATGAACACTGAAGCTTTCTTT.

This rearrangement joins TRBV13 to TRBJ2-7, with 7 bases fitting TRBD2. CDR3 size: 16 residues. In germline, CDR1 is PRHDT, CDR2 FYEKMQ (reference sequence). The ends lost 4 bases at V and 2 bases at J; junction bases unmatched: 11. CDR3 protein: CASSSRWDYRTYEQYF. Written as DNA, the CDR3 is TGTGCCAGCAGCTCCCGGTGGGACTACCGTACCTACGAGCAGTACTTC.